This T cell receptor (beta chain) emerged from a study of Ad26.COV2.S vaccination and SARS-CoV-2 variants. The table lists this clone with a count of one. Antigen specificity is unknown. CDR1 and CDR2 from the germline V gene are SGHVS and FQNEAQ. The CDR3 contains 13 residues. The ends lost 6 bases at V and 6 bases at J; junction bases unmatched: 3. The data were produced by immunoSEQ multiplex PCR, yet TCRdb's version contains in-frame clones alone and is incomplete. The profile covers under 400,000 clones, with around 87% appearing a single time and 3.4% taken by the ten largest. Treatment reported: roughly 20 received Ad26.COV2.S at low or high dose, single or two shots; several received placebo; per-sample allocation not given. Sampling happened 63 days after the first vaccine or placebo injection. Study-level results: Overall T cell responses may have been underestimated by the analyses of TCR breadth and depth. Reported post-vaccination CD8+ and CD4+ T cell responses to spike showed substantial breadth. Breadth measured for non-spike TCRs was similar across vaccine and placebo recipients.

The source of this sequence is a person aged 18-65 years who received the Ad26.COV2.S COVID-19 vaccine or a placebo. Sample: peripheral blood, taken in a trial of Ad26.COV2.S vaccine versus placebo. The V gene is TRBV7-8, the J gene TRBJ1-2, with 11 nucleotides matching TRBD1. CDR3 loop: CASSGQGADGYTF. The CDR3 region has the DNA TGTGCCAGCAGTGGACAGGGGGCGGATGGCTACACCTTC.